These 26 T cell receptor beta chains share one sample of origin, sequenced in a study of response to subunit inactivated influenza vaccine listed by TCRdb under 2018. Libraries came from RT-PCR. Instrument on record: Illumina HiSeq 2500. TCRdb reran the public reads through fastp at Q25 and MiXCR, keeping productive beta chains. For every CDR3 protein sequence, its rows merge into one entry that carries the most common genes and DNA. The sample table shows 550,000 to 800,000 distinct CDR3 sequences, and approximately 15% are seen once. The ten largest clones represent less than 9% of the sample. The source was PBMCs from blood, collected around 14 days before vaccination. The receptors originated from a middle-aged man who received an inactivated influenza vaccine. Donor details come from another sample of the same person, matched by shared clones.

J is TRBJ2-3 and V is TRBV10-3; D assignment may be TRBD1 or TRBD2 (6 bases each). This CDR3 is 14 amino acids long. V dropped 7 bases and J dropped 0 bases, with 11 bases sitting between them. Germline CDR1 is ENHRY and CDR2 is SYGVKD. CDR3 nucleotides: TGTGCCATCAAGGGGGGTCTTAGCACAGATACGCAGTATTTT. It encodes CAIKGGLSTDTQYF.

The chain is built from TRBV7-7 and TRBJ2-2, with 13 bases that match TRBD2. This CDR3 has 15 amino acids. The V gene's germline CDR1 is SSHAT and CDR2 FNYEAQ (reference sequence). V lost 5 bases and J lost 6; bases outside the gene matches: 3. The CDR3 reads CASSLGTSGAGELFF. The CDR3 DNA reads as TGTGCCAGCAGCCTGGGGACTAGCGGGGCCGGGGAGCTGTTTTTT.

Only a few counts were recorded for this clonotype. The chain links TRBV5-1 to TRBJ2-6, with D unresolved. CDR3 length equals 16 residues. Germline assignment: CDR1 SGHRS and CDR2 YFSETQ. V was trimmed by 0 bases and J by 3 bases, leaving 10 bases between them. CDR3 in DNA: TGCGCCAGCAGCTTGGTATCTGGGAATGGGGCCAACGTCCTGACTTTC. It encodes CASSLVSGNGANVLTF.

The J gene is TRBJ2-5, the V gene TRBV27, with TRBD2 matching 14 bases. Germline V gene data show CDR1 as MNHEY and CDR2 as SMNVEV (reference sequence). This CDR3 region has 19 residues. Losses at the gene ends were 0 bases for V and 5 bases for J; bases not matched to a gene: 11. The CDR3 sequence is CASSLSRPGLAGAGETQYF. DNA for the CDR3: TGTGCCAGCAGTTTATCAAGGCCGGGACTAGCGGGAGCGGGGGAGACCCAGTACTTC.

The chain employs TRBV20-1 and TRBJ2-3; maybe TRBD1 (6 bases). The CDR3 is 14 residues long. Per germline, CDR1 DFQATT and CDR2 SNEGSKA (reference sequence). Trimming stripped 4 bases from V and 1 base from J, with 12 bases between. The CDR3 loop is CSAKGGTGTDTQYF. DNA of the CDR3: TGCAGTGCTAAAGGGGGAACTGGCACAGATACGCAGTATTTT.

V usage is TRBV7-2 and J usage is TRBJ2-2; D uncertain. The ends were cut back, 5 bases at V and 6 bases at J, with 10 bases in the middle. Germline V gene data show CDR1 as SGHTA and CDR2 as FQGNSA. The CDR3 totals 13 residues. The CDR3 is CASSPGWAGELFF. Here the CDR3 DNA reads TGTGCCAGCAGCCCCGGGTGGGCCGGGGAGCTGTTTTTT. Looking up the rest from reference TRBV7-2 and TRBJ2-2 gives the full variable domain: GAGVSQSPSNKVTEKGKDVELRCDPISGHTALYWYRQSLGQGLEFLIYFQGNSAPDKSGLPSDRFSAERTGGSVSTLTIQRTQQEDSAVYLCASSPGWAGELFFGEGSRLTVL.

The chain couples TRBV12-3 or TRBV12-4 to TRBJ2-5; D tentatively fits TRBD1 or TRBD2 (5 bases each). V lost 1 base, J lost 5 bases, and 26 bases lay in between. The CDR3 loop spans 19 amino acids. The CDR3 nucleotides are TGTGCCAGCAGTTTAGACAGGCAGGTCCGCCTGTCAGTAGCGGAGACCCAGTACTTC. Protein product: CASSLDRQVRLSVAETQYF.

The chain has TRBV5-1 and TRBJ2-3, with 7 bases that match TRBD1. The V gene's germline CDR1 is SGHRS and CDR2 YFSETQ. V shed 0 bases, J shed 3 bases, and the junction held 10 bases outside the gene matches. The CDR3 consists of 17 residues. The CDR3 loop reads CASSLAGTVGRTDTQYF. The DNA of the CDR3 is TGCGCCAGCAGCTTGGCCGGGACAGTAGGGCGGACAGATACGCAGTATTTT.

The CDR3 sequence: CASSSNLAGVSSYNEQFF. The CDR3 region has the DNA TGTGCCAGCAGTTCAAATCTAGCGGGAGTCAGCTCCTACAATGAGCAGTTCTTC. J is TRBJ2-1 and V is TRBV6-2 or TRBV6-3; 10 bases fit TRBD2. Germline CDR1 reads MNHEY; CDR2 reads SVGEGT. The CDR3 loop spans 18 amino acids. Trimming cost V 4 bases and J 0 bases; bases outside gene matches: 9.

This chain joins TRBV4-1 and TRBJ2-3; D is possibly TRBD2 (6 bases). The germline V gene encodes CDR1 MGHRA and CDR2 YSYEKL. This CDR3 is 19 amino acids long. V was trimmed by 4 bases and J by 0 bases, leaving 23 bases between them. Written as DNA, the CDR3 is TGCGCCAGCAGCCGTCAAAGCCTACTAGCCGGGGAAAGCACAGATACGCAGTATTTT. Residues: CASSRQSLLAGESTDTQYF.

This clonotype was observed a few times. The rearrangement joins TRBV11-2 to TRBJ2-1; 8 positions agree with TRBD2. The CDR3 runs to 15 residues. Per germline, CDR1 SGHAT and CDR2 FQNNGV. V gave up 5 bases and J gave up 4 bases; unmatched junction bases: 7. CDR3 nucleotides: TGTGCCAGCAGCCCACGGGGGGGCCTATACAATGAGCAGTTCTTC. Translated: CASSPRGGLYNEQFF. Full variable domain (remainder filled in from reference TRBV11-2 and TRBJ2-1): EAGVAQSPRYKIIEKRQSVAFWCNPISGHATLYWYQQILGQGPKLLIQFQNNGVVDDSQLPKDRFSAERLKGVDSTLKIQPAKLEDSAVYLCASSPRGGLYNEQFFGPGTRLTVL.

This clonotype was observed a few times. This sequence joins TRBV5-6 and TRBJ1-2; TRBD1 aligns across 7 bases. Unmatched junction bases numbered 6, after V lost 2 bases and J lost 8 bases. Looked up from germline, CDR1 is SGHDT and CDR2 is YYEEEE. The CDR3 covers 13 residues. The CDR3 sequence: CASSFPAGGGYTF. CDR3 sequence (DNA): TGTGCCAGCAGCTTTCCGGCAGGGGGGGGCTACACCTTC.

This clonotype was counted only a few times. V gene TRBV4-1 combines with J gene TRBJ2-3; possible D gene TRBD1, 5 bases. CDR1 MGHRA and CDR2 YSYEKL come from the germline V gene. This CDR3 contains 15 residues. Trimming stripped 7 bases from V and 0 bases from J, with 14 bases between. Here the CDR3 DNA reads TGCGCCAGCAAACGATTGGGGCTAAGCACAGATACGCAGTATTTT. Its protein product is CASKRLGLSTDTQYF.

J is TRBJ2-1 and V is TRBV6-1; TRBD1 matches at 7 bases. The CDR3 is 14 residues long. Per the germline V gene, CDR1 is MNHNS and CDR2 is SASEGT. The trim removed 6 bases at V and 3 bases at J, leaving 5 bases unmatched. DNA for the CDR3: TGTGCCAGCAGGCCAGGGGGTTACTACAATGAGCAGTTCTTC. Protein: CASRPGGYYNEQFF.

V is TRBV7-9 and J is TRBJ1-1; 8 bases are shared with TRBD1. With 5 bases clipped from V and 6 bases from J, the junction kept 11 bases outside the gene matches. This CDR3 comprises 15 residues. Per germline, CDR1 SEHNR and CDR2 FQNEAQ (reference sequence). The DNA of the CDR3 is TGTGCCAGCAGCAAGACAGGGGAGAAGGGGCCTGAAGCTTTCTTT. Residues: CASSKTGEKGPEAFF.

The chain combines TRBV7-9 with TRBJ2-1; the D call may be TRBD1 or TRBD2 (5 bases each). The CDR3 extends over 13 amino acids. The germline V and J ends were trimmed by 5 bases and 5 bases, with 10 bases remaining between them. The germline CDR1 and CDR2 sequences are SEHNR and FQNEAQ (reference sequence). This CDR3 reads CASSMGTHNEQFF. In nucleotides, the CDR3 is TGTGCCAGCAGCATGGGGACCCACAATGAGCAGTTCTTC.

This clonotype was counted a few times. The rearrangement uses TRBV12-3 or TRBV12-4 and TRBJ2-1, with TRBD2 as a possible D gene (5 bases). V gave up 6 bases and J gave up 4 bases, with 10 bases separating them. This CDR3 comprises 13 residues. CDR3 protein: CASRIGLYNEQFF. DNA for the CDR3: TGTGCCAGCAGAATCGGACTTTACAATGAGCAGTTCTTC.

This clonotype was seen many times. The junction shows a germline mismatch at one end, possibly a read error. CDR3 region: CASSFTGELFF. CDR3 sequence (DNA): TGTGCCAGCAGTTTCACCGGGGAGCTGTTTTTT. The chain carries TRBV5-1 and TRBJ2-2, with D hard to call. From germline, CDR1 is SGHRS and CDR2 YFSETQ. The CDR3 runs to 11 residues.

This clonotype was detected ten times or more. This rearrangement joins TRBV28 to TRBJ2-3, with 7 bases fitting TRBD1. After removal of 4 bases from V and 3 bases from J, the junction contained 7 bases not matched to a gene. Germline V gene sequence: CDR1 MDHEN, CDR2 SYDVKM. The CDR3 is 15 residues long. The CDR3 DNA reads as TGTGCCAGCAGTTCCACAGGGGTCGGAACAGATACGCAGTATTTT. It yields the protein CASSSTGVGTDTQYF.

This clonotype was picked up a small number of times. The chain is built from TRBV4-2 and TRBJ2-5; maybe TRBD2 (6 bases). The CDR3 sequence is 18 residues long. CDR1 is LGHNA and CDR2 is YNFKEQ in the germline V gene. V lost 1 base and J 2 bases, leaving 20 bases between the germline ends. CDR3 sequence (DNA): TGTGCCAGCAGCCAAGGGCTTGGGGCGGGGCCGAGTCAAGAGACCCAGTACTTC. This encodes CASSQGLGAGPSQETQYF.

The chain recombines TRBV7-8 with TRBJ2-1; D is perhaps TRBD1 (6 bases). Trimming took 9 bases from V and 2 from J, leaving 23 bases between them. Germline-derived CDR1 and CDR2 are SGHVS and FQNEAQ. This CDR3 has 17 amino acids. CDR3 in amino acids: CARISGGEEKAYNEQFF. The CDR3, as DNA: TGTGCCAGAATTAGTGGGGGCGAAGAAAAGGCCTACAATGAGCAGTTCTTC.

The chain joins TRBV3-1 to TRBJ2-7, with 9 bases aligning to TRBD1. The CDR3 consists of 16 residues. V trimming: 1 base; J trimming: 1 base; junction bases outside the gene matches: 5. Looked up from germline, CDR1 is LGHDT and CDR2 is YNNKEL (reference sequence). CDR3 residues: CASSQVGTGHSYEQYF. For the CDR3, the DNA is TGTGCCAGCAGCCAAGTCGGGACAGGGCATTCCTACGAGCAGTACTTC.

This clonotype was picked up a small number of times. The J gene is TRBJ2-2, the V gene TRBV5-6; D remains unclear. Germline loops: CDR1 SGHDT, CDR2 YYEEEE. V lost 0 bases and J lost 11, with 5 bases in between. The CDR3 has 11 residues. CDR3: CASSLASELFF. The CDR3, as DNA: TGTGCCAGCAGCTTGGCCAGTGAGCTGTTTTTT.

The gene calls are TRBV6-5 and TRBJ2-3, with 7 nucleotides matching TRBD1. The germline CDR1 and CDR2 sequences are MNHEY and SVGAGI. J lost 5 bases, V lost 5 bases, and 7 bases had no gene match. The CDR3 sequence is 14 residues long. For the CDR3, the DNA is TGTGCCAGCAGTACCGACAGGGCCCAAGATACGCAGTATTTT. It codes for CASSTDRAQDTQYF.

This chain links TRBV27 with TRBJ1-1, with 9 bases identical to TRBD1. V lost 6 bases to trimming and J lost 5 bases; unmatched junction nucleotides: 13. The germline V gene encodes CDR1 MNHEY and CDR2 SMNVEV (reference sequence). The CDR3 loop spans 16 amino acids. The CDR3 DNA is TGTGCCAGCAGCCACATTTACAGGGGGCGAGGTACTGAAGCTTTCTTT. Protein: CASSHIYRGRGTEAFF.

This clonotype was seen more than once but under ten times. The chain uses TRBV9 and TRBJ2-5; D might be TRBD1 (6 bases). Germline-derived CDR1 and CDR2 are SGDLS and YYNGEE. The CDR3 has 13 residues. Deletions cut 0 bases from V and 6 bases from J, with 9 bases between. DNA for the CDR3: TGTGCCAGCAGCGTAGGGACAGAAAAGACCCAGTACTTC. It is translated as CASSVGTEKTQYF.